Following are 18 T cell receptor beta chains from one sample sequenced in a study of T-cell memory formation after mild COVID-19. TCRdb recomputed calls from the 5' RACE reads with MiXCR, one row per CDR3 protein. The sample records a few hundred thousand distinct CDR3 sequences, approximately 22% being singletons. The specimen sequenced was PBMCs or a T cell subset sorted from them (not recorded which). The receptors shown here come from a man between 18 and 35 years old who had mild COVID-19 (a few samples of this study predate the infection). Cell type and time point are not known.

The table lists this clonotype with a few counts. The chain recombines TRBV15 with TRBJ1-2; 10 bases are a match to TRBD1. The germline CDR1 and CDR2 sequences are LNHNV and YYDKDF (reference sequence). This CDR3 has 15 amino acids. J gave up 6 bases and V 4 bases, and 8 bases lay outside the gene matches. CDR3 nucleotide sequence: TGTGCCACCAGCACCCGACAGGGGGCACGGGATGGCTACACCTTC. It translates to CATSTRQGARDGYTF.

The CDR3 loop reads CASSEQGVELFF. The CDR3 nucleotides read TGTGCCAGCAGTGAACAAGGGGTAGAGCTGTTTTTT. The rearrangement uses TRBV2 and TRBJ2-2, with a tentative D call TRBD1 (5 bases). V was trimmed by 2 bases and J by 11 bases, leaving 9 bases between them. The germline CDR1 and CDR2 sequences are SNHLY and FYNNEI. This CDR3 region has 12 residues.

This clonotype was seen a handful of times. V gene TRBV9 combines with J gene TRBJ2-3; no clear D gene. Trimming removed 3 bases from V and 1 base from J, with 15 bases in between. CDR3 size: 16 residues. Germline loops: CDR1 SGDLS, CDR2 YYNGEE. CDR3 sequence reads: CASSGGISHGTDTQYF. CDR3 coding DNA: TGTGCCAGCAGCGGTGGAATTTCGCACGGCACAGATACGCAGTATTTT.

The table lists this clonotype with a few counts. V usage is TRBV7-6 and J usage is TRBJ2-1; 14 nucleotides align to TRBD2. This CDR3 region has 16 residues. The J segment lost 7 bases and the V segment lost 4 bases, leaving 6 bases of the junction unmatched. Looked up from germline, CDR1 is SGHVS and CDR2 is FNYEAQ. The CDR3 loop reads CASSSRLAGGRNEQFF. The CDR3 region has the DNA TGTGCCAGCAGCTCCCGACTAGCGGGGGGGAGGAATGAGCAGTTCTTC.

This CDR3 is CASSYSEGQGEGYTF. The CDR3 DNA follows: TGTGCCAGCAGTTACTCCGAGGGACAGGGCGAAGGCTACACCTTC. The rearrangement joins TRBV6-5 to TRBJ1-2; TRBD1 matches at 9 bases. After removal of 0 bases from V and 8 bases from J, the junction contained 7 bases not matched to a gene. The CDR3 runs to 15 residues. Germline V CDR1 and CDR2: MNHEY, SVGAGI.

The V gene is TRBV7-2, the J gene TRBJ2-1; 8 nucleotides align to TRBD2. There are 14 residues in the CDR3. V dropped 1 base and J dropped 10; count of bases not matched to a gene: 6. Germline-derived CDR1 and CDR2 are SGHTA and FQGNSA. The CDR3 DNA reads as TGTGCCAGCAGCTTAGATCGGACTAGCAGGGAGCAGTTCTTC. Protein sequence: CASSLDRTSREQFF.

V is TRBV25-1 and J is TRBJ1-1, with a weak D call TRBD1 (5 bases). The V gene's germline CDR1 is MGHDK and CDR2 SYGVNS. This CDR3 spans 15 amino acids. V was cut by 1 base and J by 3 bases, with 12 bases left in between. The CDR3 is CASSEWKGQDTEAFF. The CDR3 coding sequence is TGTGCCAGCAGTGAATGGAAGGGGCAGGACACTGAAGCTTTCTTT.

This clonotype has only a few counts. The J gene is TRBJ1-6, the V gene TRBV19; TRBD1 agrees at 7 bases. CDR3 size: 16 residues. The germline V gene has CDR1 LNHDA and CDR2 SQIVND (reference sequence). The ends lost 4 bases at V and 9 bases at J; junction bases unmatched: 12. This chain's CDR3 is CASSKWGPGDSSPLHF. CDR3 sequence (DNA): TGTGCCAGTAGTAAGTGGGGCCCGGGGGACAGTTCACCCCTCCACTTT. The variable domain in full, completed from reference TRBV19 and TRBJ1-6, reads DGGITQSPKYLFRKEGQNVTLSCEQNLNHDAMYWYRQDPGQGLRLIYYSQIVNDFQKGDIAEGYSVSREKKESFPLTVTSAQKNPTAFYLCASSKWGPGDSSPLHFGNGTRLTVT.

This clonotype showed up just a few times. Mismatch with germline at one junction end may stem from a read error. The chain has TRBV4-3 and TRBJ2-1; TRBD2 is a possible D gene (6 bases). The germline V gene encodes CDR1 LGHNA and CDR2 YSLEER. This CDR3 spans 16 amino acids. The CDR3 protein is CASSQDALTSYYEQFF. The CDR3, as DNA: TGCGCCAGCAGCCAAGATGCCCTTACTAGCTACTATGAGCAGTTCTTC.

In the case of this clonotype: Compared with germline, one end of the junction differs, possibly owing to a read error. The rearrangement joins TRBV7-2 to TRBJ1-5; 7 bases are a match to TRBD1. The CDR3 consists of 17 residues. CDR1 is SGHTA and CDR2 is FQGNSA in the germline V gene. In DNA form, the CDR3 reads TGTTCCAGCAGCTTAGCCGGGTTGGGACAGACCAATCAGCCCCAGCATTTT. It encodes CSSSLAGLGQTNQPQHF.

The rearrangement joins TRBV12-3 or TRBV12-4 to TRBJ2-1; no clear D gene. This CDR3 region has 14 residues. The germline V and J ends were trimmed by 5 bases and 4 bases, with 12 bases remaining between them. Here the CDR3 reads CASSVLGSYNEQFF. CDR3 nucleotide sequence: TGTGCCAGCAGTGTGTTAGGATCTTACAATGAGCAGTTCTTC.

This clonotype was seen a handful of times. The chain employs TRBV6-5 and TRBJ2-1; 7 nucleotides align to TRBD1. The J segment lost 7 bases and the V segment lost 4 bases, leaving 7 bases of the junction unmatched. The CDR3 runs 14 residues. The germline gives CDR1 MNHEY, CDR2 SVGAGI. The CDR3 nucleotides are TGTGCCAGCAGTTGGTATGACAGGGTAAATGAGCAGTTCTTC. As protein: CASSWYDRVNEQFF.

This chain joins TRBV10-3 and TRBJ2-1, with 9 nucleotides matching TRBD1. This CDR3 region has 15 residues. The germline V gene encodes CDR1 ENHRY and CDR2 SYGVKD. Trimming took 6 bases from V and 6 from J; bases not matched to a gene: 9. DNA of the CDR3: TGTGCCATCAGGGACCGGGACAGGGAGGCCAATGAGCAGTTCTTC. Encoded protein: CAIRDRDREANEQFF.

This clonotype has ten or more counts. This chain joins TRBV6-1 and TRBJ1-2, with D possibly being TRBD1 (6 bases). This CDR3 is built from 14 residues. Trimming took 3 bases from V and 3 from J, leaving 11 bases between them. The germline V gene encodes CDR1 MNHNS and CDR2 SASEGT. The CDR3 coding sequence is TGTGCCAGCAGTGACAGGGGAAACGACTATGGCTACACCTTC. This translates into CASSDRGNDYGYTF.

This clonotype was seen more than once but under ten times. This chain uses TRBV24-1 with TRBJ2-2; 9 bases fit TRBD1. V was pared by 3 bases and J by 2 bases, with 3 bases of the junction left unmatched. Germline lookup yields CDR1 KGHDR and CDR2 SFDVKD. This CDR3 contains 16 residues. The DNA for the CDR3 is TGTGCCACCAGTGATCCGGGACAGGGAAACACCGGGGAGCTGTTTTTT. Its translation: CATSDPGQGNTGELFF.

In this sample, this clonotype turned up a few times. The chain links TRBV12-3 or TRBV12-4 to TRBJ2-5; 7 bases fit TRBD2. The V gene end was trimmed by 6 bases and the J gene end by 5 bases; junction bases not matched to a gene: 9. CDR3 length: 14 amino acids. The CDR3 DNA follows: TGTGCCAGCAGCCCTGGACTAGTTATGGAGACCCAGTACTTC. Its protein is CASSPGLVMETQYF.

This clonotype came up once. This chain uses TRBV4-3 with TRBJ1-2; 8 positions match TRBD1. Germline lookup yields CDR1 LGHNA and CDR2 YSLEER. Germline trimming cut 0 bases from V and 3 bases from J; bases unmatched to any gene: 0. The CDR3 consists of 14 residues. The CDR3 spells CASSQDRGHYGYTF. In DNA, the CDR3 is TGCGCCAGCAGCCAAGACAGGGGGCACTATGGCTACACCTTC.

The gene calls are TRBV9 and TRBJ2-6, with D unclear. Germline CDR1 and CDR2: SGDLS and YYNGEE. V lost 0 bases to trimming and J lost 0 bases, with 4 bases between them. CDR3 length: 15 amino acids. The CDR3 DNA is TGTGCCAGCAGCGTAGCATACTCTGGGGCCAACGTCCTGACTTTC. It translates to CASSVAYSGANVLTF. Looking up the rest from reference TRBV9 and TRBJ2-6 gives the full variable domain: DSGVTQTPKHLITATGQRVTLRCSPRSGDLSVYWYQQSLDQGLQFLIQYYNGEERAKGNILERFSAQQFPDLHSELNLSSLELGDSALYFCASSVAYSGANVLTFGAGSRLTVL.